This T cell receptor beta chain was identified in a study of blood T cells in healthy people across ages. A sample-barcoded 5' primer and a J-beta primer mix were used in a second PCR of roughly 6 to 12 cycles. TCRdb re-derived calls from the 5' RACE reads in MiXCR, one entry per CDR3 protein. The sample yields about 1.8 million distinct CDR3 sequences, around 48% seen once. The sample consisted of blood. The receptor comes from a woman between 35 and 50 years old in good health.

CDR3 protein: CASSEGGAGEQFF. The CDR3 DNA reads TGTGCCAGCAGCGAGGGGGGGGCCGGTGAGCAGTTCTTC. V usage is TRBV11-2 and J usage is TRBJ2-1; possible D gene TRBD2, 7 bases. Trimming took 5 bases from V and 9 from J, leaving 14 bases between them. This CDR3 contains 13 residues. Germline V CDR1 and CDR2: SGHAT, FQNNGV.